The sample holds one count of the clone carrying this T cell receptor (beta chain). Antigen unknown. This record comes from a study of metastatic and nonmetastatic thyroid tumors. Whole-study context: Where malignant and benign thyroid patients were concerned, repertoires were compared across blood and tumor or nodule tissue. Broader study findings: When malignant thyroid tumors were compared with benign nodules, TCR beta diversity was reportedly significantly higher in the malignant tumors. This held in both blood and tumor samples.

Among the patients, none had received any treatment before thyroid surgery. V lost 3 bases and J 2 bases, leaving 14 bases between the germline ends. Germline CDR1 and CDR2: DFQATT and SNEGSKA (reference sequence). The CDR3 has 14 amino acids. As originally analysed: Clinicopathological groups differed in CDR3, with these differences serving to build a distant-metastasis classifier for papillary thyroid cancer. TCRdb used MiXCR to call clones anew from the PCR reads. V and J calls and clone size were set by TCRdb, not the authors. The sample holds about 22,000 clones; roughly 18% are singletons and the top ten take under 3%.

J is TRBJ2-7 and V is TRBV20-1, with D maybe TRBD1 (6 bases). The source is a male donor with papillary thyroid cancer or a benign thyroid nodule (not recorded which). Some clones in this sample may be carry-over from other donors' samples. The sequencing sample was made of adjacent normal tissue. Written as DNA, the CDR3 is TGCAGTGCTAGTGAAATGACAGGAACCTACGAGCAGTACTTC. This gives the protein CSASEMTGTYEQYF.